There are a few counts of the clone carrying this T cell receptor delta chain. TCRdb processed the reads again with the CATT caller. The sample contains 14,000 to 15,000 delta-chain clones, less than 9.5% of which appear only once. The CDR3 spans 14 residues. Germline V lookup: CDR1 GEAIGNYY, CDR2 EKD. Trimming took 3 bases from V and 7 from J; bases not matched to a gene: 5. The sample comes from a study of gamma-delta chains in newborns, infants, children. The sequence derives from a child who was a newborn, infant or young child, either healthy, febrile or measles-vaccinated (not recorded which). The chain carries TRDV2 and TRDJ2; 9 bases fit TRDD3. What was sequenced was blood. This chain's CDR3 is CACDFVLGEAQLFF. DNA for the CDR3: TGTGCCTGTGACTTCGTACTGGGGGAAGCACAACTCTTCTTT.